This T cell receptor beta chain was retrieved from a study of blood T cell repertoires in COVID-19. Study-level background: Some COVID-19 samples were acute and others convalescent; all came from the United States, Italy and Spain. PBMCs, B-cell-depleted T cells, or T cells provided the cDNA or gDNA that made up the material.

Deletions cut 0 bases from V and 1 base from J, with 10 bases between. The CDR3 contains 15 residues. The germline V gene has CDR1 SGDLS and CDR2 YYNGEE. In the authors' workflow: Reference gene primer amplification gave nucleated cell count estimates. Here immunoSEQ multiplex PCR was the method, and the copy in TCRdb shows in-frame clones only, minus some. V, J and clone size were drawn from that table, and D and trimming were deduced from the DNA. There are 150,000 to 170,000 clones in the sample; 75% to 95% occur only once, and approximately 0.59% lies in the top ten. The sample comprised peripheral blood. V is TRBV9 and J is TRBJ1-1; D call uncertain. The receptor comes from a man aged 45-65 years with acute or convalescent COVID-19. The CDR3 region has the DNA TGTGCCAGCAGCGTAGGCGGCAGTGGGAACACTGAAGCTTTCTTT. Its protein is CASSVGGSGNTEAFF.